The 9 T cell receptor beta chains below all came from one sample that was sequenced in a study of PD-L1 blockade in urothelial cancer. TCRdb's copy holds only in-frame clones and misses some; the assay was immunoSEQ multiplex PCR. The sample gives roughly 100,000 clones, under 85% of which show up once; 2.4% is in the top ten. This specimen consisted of PBMCs, obtained around atezolizumab (anti-PD-L1) treatment. All receptors derive from a man aged 45 to 65 with urothelial cancer.

The rearrangement links TRBV2 to TRBJ2-6; 10 nucleotides match TRBD1. V trimming: 5 bases; J trimming: 1 base; junction bases outside the gene matches: 5. The germline V gene encodes CDR1 SNHLY and CDR2 FYNNEI. The CDR3 runs to 17 residues. The CDR3 protein is CASSLDRGISGANVLTF. The CDR3 DNA sequence: TGTGCCAGCAGTCTGGACAGGGGGATATCTGGGGCCAACGTCCTGACTTTC. The variable domain in full, with the rest retrieved from reference TRBV2 and TRBJ2-6, is EPEVTQTPSHQVTQMGQEVILRCVPISNHLYFYWYRQILGQKVEFLVSFYNNEISEKSEIFDDQFSVERPDGSNFTLKIRSTKLEDSAMYFCASSLDRGISGANVLTFGAGSRLTVL.

This clone was found once. This chain's CDR3 is CAWSVQGAKNIQYF. DNA of the CDR3: TGTGCCTGGAGTGTACAGGGAGCCAAAAACATTCAGTACTTC. V usage is TRBV30 and J usage is TRBJ2-4; D may be TRBD1 (6 bases). CDR1 GTSNPN and CDR2 SVGIG come from the germline V gene (reference sequence). V was clipped by 0 bases and J by 0 bases, with 6 bases between them. The CDR3 has 14 amino acids.

The chain carries TRBV6-6 and TRBJ2-7; TRBD2 aligns across 13 bases. CDR3 length equals 16 residues. V dropped 4 bases and J dropped 4; count of bases not matched to a gene: 7. Looked up from germline, CDR1 is MNHNY and CDR2 is SVGAGI (reference sequence). The DNA of the CDR3 is TGTGCCAGCAGTTTTAAGACTAGCGGGGGGTTATACGAGCAGTACTTC. Its translation: CASSFKTSGGLYEQYF.

This chain uses TRBV6-6 with TRBJ2-7; TRBD1 agrees at 10 bases. Per germline, CDR1 MNHNY and CDR2 SVGAGI (reference sequence). Unmatched junction bases numbered 10, after V lost 6 bases and J lost 5 bases. CDR3 length: 15 amino acids. The CDR3 sequence: CASSYPGQGVNEQYF. The CDR3 nucleotides read TGTGCCAGCAGCTACCCCGGACAGGGGGTCAACGAGCAGTACTTC.

The table lists this clone with a count of one. This chain uses TRBV7-8 with TRBJ2-7; D possibly corresponds to TRBD1 (5 bases). Trimming cost V 5 bases and J 7 bases, with 21 bases left between them. Germline CDR1 reads SGHVS; CDR2 reads FQNEAQ. CDR3 length: 15 amino acids. The CDR3 DNA sequence: TGTGCCAGCAGCCAAGGGGCGGCAAGGCTGGGGGAGCAGTACTTC. This encodes CASSQGAARLGEQYF.

This clone has just a few counts. V gene TRBV19 combines with J gene TRBJ1-5, with a possible D match to TRBD1 (6 bases). The germline CDR1 and CDR2 sequences are LNHDA and SQIVND (reference sequence). The length of the CDR3 is 15 residues. Trimming left V 7 bases short and J 1 base short, with 14 bases between. The CDR3 protein is CASTPQGISNQPQHF. CDR3 DNA: TGTGCCAGTACCCCACAGGGAATCAGCAATCAGCCCCAGCATTTT. The variable domain in full, completed from reference TRBV19 and TRBJ1-5, reads DGGITQSPKYLFRKEGQNVTLSCEQNLNHDAMYWYRQDPGQGLRLIYYSQIVNDFQKGDIAEGYSVSREKKESFPLTVTSAQKNPTAFYLCASTPQGISNQPQHFGDGTRLSIL.

The chain uses TRBV19 and TRBJ1-5, with D possibly being TRBD1 (6 bases). The CDR3 spans 14 residues. V was pared by 5 bases and J by 4 bases, with 12 bases between. Per germline, CDR1 LNHDA and CDR2 SQIVND (reference sequence). CDR3 residues: CASSEDRTNQPQHF. The CDR3 nucleotides are TGTGCCAGTAGTGAGGACAGAACTAATCAGCCCCAGCATTTT.

This clone has more than one count but fewer than ten. The gene calls are TRBV4-1 and TRBJ2-7; 10 bases fit TRBD2. This CDR3 comprises 16 residues. The V gene's germline CDR1 is MGHRA and CDR2 YSYEKL. V dropped 2 bases and J dropped 6; count of bases not matched to a gene: 10. The CDR3 is CASSQSSGSLAGEQYF. CDR3 sequence (DNA): TGCGCCAGCAGCCAATCTAGCGGGAGTCTCGCGGGCGAGCAGTACTTC.

The rearrangement joins TRBV5-1 to TRBJ1-2; 7 positions match TRBD1. CDR3 length: 16 amino acids. The junction had 12 bases not matched to a gene; V was cut back by 4 bases and J by 3 bases. Germline V gene data show CDR1 as SGHRS and CDR2 as YFSETQ. The CDR3 reads CASSPAVSGGYYGYTF. The DNA of the CDR3 is TGCGCCAGCAGCCCGGCGGTCTCAGGGGGATACTATGGCTACACCTTC.